These 4 T cell receptor beta chains share one sample of origin, sequenced in a study of T cell responses to AZD1222 COVID-19 vaccine. Sequenced by immunoSEQ multiplex PCR; TCRdb stores in-frame clones only, minus some. The sample gives about 120,000 clones, about 90% of which show up once; roughly 1.6% is in the top ten. Sequenced material: peripheral blood, taken on day 0 of AZD1222 vaccination. Every receptor here comes from an adult in good health.

This sequence joins TRBV7-3 and TRBJ1-1, with D possibly being TRBD1 (5 bases). Trimming left V 2 bases short and J 5 bases short, with 9 bases between. CDR3 length equals 13 residues. Germline-derived CDR1 and CDR2 are SGHTA and FQGTGA. The CDR3 region is CASSLLGETEAFF. DNA of the CDR3: TGTGCCAGCAGCTTATTAGGGGAGACTGAAGCTTTCTTT.

This chain uses TRBV5-1 with TRBJ2-1, with D possibly being TRBD2 (7 bases). The CDR3 runs 15 residues. Germline V gene lookup returns CDR1 SGHRS and CDR2 YFSETQ. V lost 0 bases, J lost 7 bases, and 14 bases lay in between. CDR3 protein: CASSLDPGEGNEQFF. The CDR3 DNA follows: TGCGCCAGCAGCTTGGACCCAGGGGAGGGTAATGAGCAGTTCTTC.

V gene TRBV29-1 combines with J gene TRBJ1-5, with D uncertain. Trimming shortened V by 2 bases and J by 2 bases, and 13 bases separated the two germline ends. Germline CDR1 reads SQVTM; CDR2 reads ANQGSEA. This CDR3 comprises 15 residues. CDR3 protein: CSVEIGEGGNQPQHF. The CDR3 nucleotides are TGCAGCGTTGAAATTGGGGAGGGCGGCAATCAGCCCCAGCATTTT. Full variable domain (missing parts from reference TRBV29-1 and TRBJ1-5): SAVISQKPSRDICQRGTSLTIQCQVDSQVTMMFWYRQQPGQSLTLIATANQGSEATYESGFVIDKFPISRPNLTFSTLTVSNMSPEDSSIYLCSVEIGEGGNQPQHFGDGTRLSIL.

This clone appeared a single time. The chain employs TRBV5-6 and TRBJ2-2; D not resolved. V was cut by 1 base and J by 5 bases, with 3 bases left in between. CDR1 is SGHDT, CDR2 YYEEEE, per germline. The CDR3 covers 12 residues. CDR3 in DNA: TGTGCCAGCAGCTTGACTACCGGGGAGCTGTTTTTT. This gives the protein CASSLTTGELFF. Variable domain in full (rest from reference TRBV5-6 and TRBJ2-2): DAGVTQSPTHLIKTRGQQVTLRCSPKSGHDTVSWYQQALGQGPQFIFQYYEEEERQRGNFPDRFSGHQFPNYSSELNVNALLLGDSALYLCASSLTTGELFFGEGSRLTVL.